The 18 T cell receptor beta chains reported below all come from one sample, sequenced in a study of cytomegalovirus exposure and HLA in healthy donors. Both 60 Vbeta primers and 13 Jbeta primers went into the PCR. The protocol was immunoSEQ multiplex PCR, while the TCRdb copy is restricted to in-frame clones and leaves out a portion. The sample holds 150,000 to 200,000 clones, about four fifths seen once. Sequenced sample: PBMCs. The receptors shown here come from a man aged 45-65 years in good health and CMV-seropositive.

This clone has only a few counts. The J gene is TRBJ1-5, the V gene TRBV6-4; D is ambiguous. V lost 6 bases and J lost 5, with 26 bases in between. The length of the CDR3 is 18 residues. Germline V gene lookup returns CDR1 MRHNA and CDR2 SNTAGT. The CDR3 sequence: CASRRRRHPKLPYQPQHF. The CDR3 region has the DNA TGTGCCAGCAGGCGTCGGCGGCATCCCAAACTCCCCTATCAGCCCCAGCATTTT.

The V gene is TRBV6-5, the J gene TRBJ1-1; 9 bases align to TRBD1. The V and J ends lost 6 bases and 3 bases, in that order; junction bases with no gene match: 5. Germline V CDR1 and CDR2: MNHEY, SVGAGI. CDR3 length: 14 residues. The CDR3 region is CASRETGGDTEAFF. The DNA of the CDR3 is TGTGCCAGCAGAGAGACAGGGGGTGACACTGAAGCTTTCTTT.

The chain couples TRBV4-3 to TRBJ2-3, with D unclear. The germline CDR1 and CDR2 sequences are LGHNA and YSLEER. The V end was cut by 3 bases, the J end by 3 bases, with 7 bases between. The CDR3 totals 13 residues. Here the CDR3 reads CASSHDSTDTQYF. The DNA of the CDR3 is TGCGCCAGCAGCCACGACTCTACAGATACGCAGTATTTT.

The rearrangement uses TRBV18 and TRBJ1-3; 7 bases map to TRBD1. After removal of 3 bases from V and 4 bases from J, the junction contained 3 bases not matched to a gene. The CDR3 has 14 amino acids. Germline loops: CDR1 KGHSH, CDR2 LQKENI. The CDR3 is CASSPTGVGNTIYF. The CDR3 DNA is TGTGCCAGCTCACCTACAGGGGTCGGAAACACCATATATTTT.

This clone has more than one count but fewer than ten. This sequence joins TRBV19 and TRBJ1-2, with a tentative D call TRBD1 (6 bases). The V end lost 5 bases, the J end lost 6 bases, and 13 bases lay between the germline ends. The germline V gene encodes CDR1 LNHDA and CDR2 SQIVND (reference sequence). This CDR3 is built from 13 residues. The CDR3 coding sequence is TGTGCCAGTAGTCCACAGGGTCCCCATGGCTACACCTTC. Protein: CASSPQGPHGYTF.

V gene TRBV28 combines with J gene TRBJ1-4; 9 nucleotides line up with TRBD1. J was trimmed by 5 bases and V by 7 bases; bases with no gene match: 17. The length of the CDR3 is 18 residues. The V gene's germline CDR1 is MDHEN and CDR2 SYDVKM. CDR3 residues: CASNPAGQGTVGNEKLFF. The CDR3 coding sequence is TGTGCCAGCAACCCCGCTGGACAGGGGACCGTAGGGAATGAAAAACTGTTTTTT.

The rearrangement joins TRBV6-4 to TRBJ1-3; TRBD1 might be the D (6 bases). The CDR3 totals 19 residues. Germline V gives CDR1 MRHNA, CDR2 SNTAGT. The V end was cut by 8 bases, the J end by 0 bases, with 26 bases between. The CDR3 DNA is TGTGCCAGCCCAGAACTTTCGGACAGCCTAATACGCTCTGGAAACACCATATATTTT. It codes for CASPELSDSLIRSGNTIYF.

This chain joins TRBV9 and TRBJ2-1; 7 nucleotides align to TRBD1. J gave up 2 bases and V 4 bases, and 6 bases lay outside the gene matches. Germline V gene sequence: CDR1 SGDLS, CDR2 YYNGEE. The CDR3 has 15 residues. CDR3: CASSTTGTAYNEQFF. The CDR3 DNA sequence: TGTGCCAGCAGCACCACCGGGACAGCCTACAATGAGCAGTTCTTC.

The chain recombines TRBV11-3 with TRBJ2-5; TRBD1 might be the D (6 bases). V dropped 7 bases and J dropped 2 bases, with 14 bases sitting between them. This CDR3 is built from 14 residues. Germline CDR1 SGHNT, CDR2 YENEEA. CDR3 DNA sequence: TGTGCCAGCACCCAGCGGACAGCTCAAGAGACCCAGTACTTC. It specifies CASTQRTAQETQYF.

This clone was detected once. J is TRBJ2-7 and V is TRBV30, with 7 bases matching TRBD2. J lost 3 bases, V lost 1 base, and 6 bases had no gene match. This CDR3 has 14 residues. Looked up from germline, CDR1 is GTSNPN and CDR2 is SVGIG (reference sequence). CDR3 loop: CAWSASGVLYEQYF. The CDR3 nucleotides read TGTGCCTGGAGTGCGAGCGGGGTCCTCTACGAGCAGTACTTC. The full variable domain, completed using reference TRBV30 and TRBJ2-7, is SQTIHQWPATLVQPVGSPLSLECTVEGTSNPNLYWYRQAAGRGLQLLFYSVGIGQISSEVPQNLSASRPQDRQFILSSKKLLLSDSGFYLCAWSASGVLYEQYFGPGTRLTVT.

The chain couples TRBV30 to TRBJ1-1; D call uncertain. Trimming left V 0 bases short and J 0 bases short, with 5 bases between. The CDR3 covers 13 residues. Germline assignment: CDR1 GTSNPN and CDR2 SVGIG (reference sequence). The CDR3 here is CAWSVALNTEAFF. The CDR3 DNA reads TGTGCCTGGAGTGTGGCATTGAACACTGAAGCTTTCTTT.

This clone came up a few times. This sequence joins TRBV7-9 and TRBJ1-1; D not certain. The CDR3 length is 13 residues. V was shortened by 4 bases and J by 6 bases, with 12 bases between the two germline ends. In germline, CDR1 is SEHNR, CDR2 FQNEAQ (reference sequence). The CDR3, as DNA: TGTGCCAGCAGCTCCCCGTCCTCTTCTGAAGCTTTCTTT. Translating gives CASSSPSSSEAFF.

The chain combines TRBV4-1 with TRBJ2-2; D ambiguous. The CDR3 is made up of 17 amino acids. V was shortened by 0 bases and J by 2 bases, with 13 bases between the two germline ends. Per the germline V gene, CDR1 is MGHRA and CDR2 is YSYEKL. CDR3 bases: TGCGCCAGCAGCCAAGATTTTCGGCGGAGTAACACCGGGGAGCTGTTTTTT. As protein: CASSQDFRRSNTGELFF.

In nucleotides, the CDR3 is TGTGCCAGCAGCTTAGGCCAGGGGGCTGTCTATGGCTACACCTTC. It is translated as CASSLGQGAVYGYTF. V usage is TRBV7-9 and J usage is TRBJ1-2; 8 bases align to TRBD1. CDR1 is SEHNR and CDR2 is FQNEAQ in the germline V gene (reference sequence). V trimming: 1 base; J trimming: 4 bases; junction bases outside the gene matches: 5. This CDR3 is built from 15 residues.

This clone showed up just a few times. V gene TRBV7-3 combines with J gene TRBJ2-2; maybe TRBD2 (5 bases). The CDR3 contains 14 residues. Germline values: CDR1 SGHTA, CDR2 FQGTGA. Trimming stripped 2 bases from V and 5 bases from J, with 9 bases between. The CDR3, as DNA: TGTGCCAGCAGCTTAGGTCGAGGGACCGGGGAGCTGTTTTTT. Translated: CASSLGRGTGELFF. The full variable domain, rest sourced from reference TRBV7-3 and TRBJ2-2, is GAGVSQTPSNKVTEKGKYVELRCDPISGHTALYWYRQSLGQGPEFLIYFQGTGAADDSGLPNDRFFAVRPEGSVSTLKIQRTERGDSAVYLCASSLGRGTGELFFGEGSRLTVL.

The CDR3 here is CASSPWTSGRSDEQYF. CDR3 DNA: TGTGCCAGCAGCCCTTGGACTAGCGGGAGGTCCGACGAGCAGTACTTC. This chain links TRBV11-1 with TRBJ2-7, with 14 bases that match TRBD2. The trim removed 5 bases at V and 5 bases at J, leaving 8 bases unmatched. The CDR3 loop spans 16 amino acids. The germline gives CDR1 SGHAT, CDR2 FQDESV (reference sequence). Based on the CDR3 plus reference TRBV11-1 and TRBJ2-7, the full variable domain is EAEVAQSPRYKITEKSQAVAFWCDPISGHATLYWYRQILGQGPELLVQFQDESVVDDSQLPKDRFSAERLKGVDSTLKIQPAELGDSAMYLCASSPWTSGRSDEQYFGPGTRLTVT.

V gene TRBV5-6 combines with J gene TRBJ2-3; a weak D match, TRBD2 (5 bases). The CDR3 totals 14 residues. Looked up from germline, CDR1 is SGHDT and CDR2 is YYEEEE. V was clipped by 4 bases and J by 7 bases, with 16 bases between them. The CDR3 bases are TGTGCCAGCAGCCGGGTTGGAGGACCTAATACGCAGTATTTT. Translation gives CASSRVGGPNTQYF.

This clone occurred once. CDR3 in DNA: TGTGCCAGCAGCTCCCGGACAGATAATAAGGGCTACACCTTC. Translated: CASSSRTDNKGYTF. The chain couples TRBV9 to TRBJ1-2; D may be TRBD1 (6 bases). This CDR3 is 14 amino acids long. V lost 4 bases and J 8 bases, leaving 18 bases between the germline ends. From germline, CDR1 is SGDLS and CDR2 YYNGEE.